The TCR beta chain under discussion was sequenced for a study of patients and donors after allogeneic stem cell transplantation. MiXCR, applied by TCRdb to the RT-PCR reads, yields one record per CDR3 protein. The sample records 410,000 or so distinct CDR3 sequences, 16% being singletons. The germline V gene has CDR1 SGHTA and CDR2 FQGNSA. The V and J ends lost 1 base and 9 bases, in that order; junction bases with no gene match: 8. The CDR3 covers 14 residues. This TCR was sampled from a human donor who was either an allogeneic HSCT recipient or a stem cell or donor lymphocyte infusion donor (not recorded which). It is not recorded whose cells these are; they may come from a transplant donor. The chain employs TRBV7-2 and TRBJ2-7; TRBD2 agrees at 8 bases. Source material: blood, either unsorted or a sorted T cell fraction (not recorded which). The CDR3, as DNA: TGTGCCAGCAGCTTAGAGGCGGGGGGCCCCCGGCAGTACTTC. This translates into CASSLEAGGPRQYF.